This entry lists 5 T cell receptor beta chains sequenced from one sample in a study of OX40 agonist ivuxolimab in advanced cancers. Libraries were prepared by immunoSEQ multiplex PCR; TCRdb keeps only in-frame clonotypes and omits some of them. The table lists tens of thousands of clones, around 94% of them singletons. Sample: CD4+ or CD8+ T cells sorted from blood, taken in a trial of the OX40 agonist ivuxolimab. Every receptor here comes from an adult with an advanced solid tumor such as melanoma, head and neck, liver or kidney cancer.

The V and J genes are TRBV29-1 and TRBJ2-1; D ambiguous. Per germline, CDR1 SQVTM and CDR2 ANQGSEA. CDR3 size: 15 residues. The germline V and J ends were trimmed by 0 bases and 5 bases, with 14 bases remaining between them. CDR3 bases: TGCAGCGTTGAAGACGGGCCTAGAGCCCACAATGAGCAGTTCTTC. It translates to CSVEDGPRAHNEQFF.

This clone was picked up one time. CDR3 sequence: CASSLTGQSTEAFF. The CDR3 DNA follows: TGTGCCAGCAGTTTGACAGGACAATCGACTGAAGCTTTCTTT. The J gene is TRBJ1-1, the V gene TRBV6-4, with D possibly being TRBD1 (6 bases). Germline values: CDR1 MRHNA, CDR2 SNTAGT. The CDR3 has 14 residues. V lost 5 bases, J lost 5 bases, and 15 bases lay in between.

The chain couples TRBV7-9 to TRBJ2-2; D is possibly TRBD2 (6 bases). This CDR3 comprises 13 residues. The germline gives CDR1 SEHNR, CDR2 FQNEAQ (reference sequence). Trimming removed 5 bases at V and 5 bases at J, with 9 bases between. Written as DNA, the CDR3 is TGTGCCAGCAGCCCCCGGGGGACCGGGGAGCTGTTTTTT. Amino acid sequence: CASSPRGTGELFF.

The rearrangement joins TRBV7-9 to TRBJ2-2; D may correspond to TRBD1 or TRBD2 (6 bases each). The germline CDR1 and CDR2 sequences are SEHNR and FQNEAQ (reference sequence). This CDR3 has 15 amino acids. The V gene lost 4 bases and the J gene lost 4 bases, with 13 bases spanning the gap. DNA of the CDR3: TGTGCCAGCAGCTCACTAGGGGGGCTCACCGGGGAGCTGTTTTTT. This encodes CASSSLGGLTGELFF.

The V call is TRBV28, the J call TRBJ2-5; possible D gene TRBD1, 6 bases. Trimming pared 6 bases from V and 5 bases from J, leaving 19 bases between. CDR1 is MDHEN and CDR2 is SYDVKM in the germline V gene. The CDR3 sequence is 15 residues long. CDR3 coding DNA: TGTGCCAGCAGCCCACCCGGGACACTTCTCGAGACCCAGTACTTC. The encoded protein is CASSPPGTLLETQYF.